The 10 T cell receptor beta chains in this list originate from one sample, sequenced in a study of blood T cell repertoires in COVID-19. Sequenced by immunoSEQ multiplex PCR; TCRdb stores in-frame clones only, minus some. The sample comprises about 140,000 clones, about 83% of which are singletons, and more than 1.5% rests with the top ten. The sequencing sample was made of peripheral blood. All receptors derive from a human donor in a cohort sampled during active COVID-19.

J is TRBJ2-4 and V is TRBV24-1; a possible D gene is TRBD2 (5 bases). V was clipped by 10 bases and J by 0 bases, with 9 bases between them. This CDR3 has 13 residues. Per germline, CDR1 KGHDR and CDR2 SFDVKD. The CDR3 spells CATRGGAKNIQYF. CDR3 DNA: TGTGCCACTCGAGGAGGAGCCAAAAACATTCAGTACTTC.

CDR3: CASSQDRGRNTEAFF. Written as DNA, the CDR3 is TGTGCCAGCTCACAAGACAGGGGCAGGAACACTGAAGCTTTCTTT. The V call is TRBV18, the J call TRBJ1-1, with 8 bases that match TRBD1. J was trimmed by 1 base and V by 4 bases; bases with no gene match: 5. The CDR3 runs 15 residues. Germline values: CDR1 KGHSH, CDR2 LQKENI.

The chain is built from TRBV18 and TRBJ2-5; 7 bases are a match to TRBD2. V shed 8 bases and J 5 bases; nucleotides not matched to a gene: 8. This CDR3 spans 13 amino acids. Germline CDR1 reads KGHSH; CDR2 reads LQKENI. The CDR3 loop reads CASAGGTTETQYF. The CDR3 nucleotides read TGTGCCAGCGCCGGGGGGACGACGGAGACCCAGTACTTC.

The chain carries TRBV20-1 and TRBJ1-5; a possible D gene is TRBD1 (6 bases). The germline V and J ends were trimmed by 3 bases and 7 bases, with 22 bases remaining between them. The CDR3 sequence is 16 residues long. In germline, CDR1 is DFQATT, CDR2 SNEGSKA (reference sequence). CDR3: CSASDPEQGFIQPQHF. CDR3 in DNA: TGCAGTGCTAGTGACCCGGAACAGGGATTTATCCAGCCCCAGCATTTT.

The gene calls are TRBV6-5 and TRBJ1-1; no firm D call. CDR1 and CDR2 from the germline V gene are MNHEY and SVGAGI. Trimming took 2 bases from V and 6 from J, leaving 4 bases between them. This CDR3 is 11 amino acids long. CDR3 in DNA: TGTGCCAGCAGTTACGGCCCTGAAGCTTTCTTT. Translation: CASSYGPEAFF.

The rearrangement links TRBV7-2 to TRBJ2-2; D possibly corresponds to TRBD2 (5 bases). Trimming removed 6 bases from V and 7 bases from J, with 12 bases in between. The CDR3 runs 13 residues. Germline V gene lookup returns CDR1 SGHTA and CDR2 FQGNSA. CDR3 in amino acids: CASRDWVDGELFF. DNA for the CDR3: TGTGCCAGCAGGGACTGGGTCGACGGGGAGCTGTTTTTT. Based on the CDR3 plus reference TRBV7-2 and TRBJ2-2, the full variable domain is GAGVSQSPSNKVTEKGKDVELRCDPISGHTALYWYRQSLGQGLEFLIYFQGNSAPDKSGLPSDRFSAERTGGSVSTLTIQRTQQEDSAVYLCASRDWVDGELFFGEGSRLTVL.

This rearrangement joins TRBV18 to TRBJ2-7; TRBD1 might be the D (5 bases). Germline V lookup: CDR1 KGHSH, CDR2 LQKENI. The length of the CDR3 is 15 residues. With 3 bases removed from V and 6 bases from J, the gap between germline ends came to 18 bases. CDR3 nucleotide sequence: TGTGCCAGCTCACCGGGGCCAACTCCGGCCACCGAGCAGTACTTC. Translation gives CASSPGPTPATEQYF. Together with reference TRBV18 and TRBJ2-7, the CDR3 gives the full variable domain: NAGVMQNPRHLVRRRGQEARLRCSPMKGHSHVYWYRQLPEEGLKFMVYLQKENIIDESGMPKERFSAEFPKEGPSILRIQQVVRGDSAAYFCASSPGPTPATEQYFGPGTRLTVT.

The chain uses TRBV5-1 and TRBJ2-1, with 11 bases matching TRBD2. CDR1 SGHRS and CDR2 YFSETQ come from the germline V gene. Trimming removed 6 bases from V and 0 bases from J; junction bases left unmatched: 5. The CDR3 runs to 16 residues. CDR3 in amino acids: CASTRTSGSSYNEQFF. The CDR3, as DNA: TGCGCCAGCACCCGAACTAGCGGGAGCTCCTACAATGAGCAGTTCTTC.

The V call is TRBV28, the J call TRBJ2-7; TRBD2 agrees at 11 bases. Trimming at V came to 8 bases and at J to 6 bases, leaving 6 bases not matched to a gene. CDR1 is MDHEN and CDR2 is SYDVKM in the germline V gene. The CDR3 runs 13 residues. The DNA for the CDR3 is TGTGCCAGCGAGACTAGCGGGGTGTTCGAGCAGTACTTC. Encoded protein: CASETSGVFEQYF.

This sequence joins TRBV10-3 and TRBJ2-1; TRBD2 matches 7 bases. This CDR3 region has 15 residues. V trimming: 3 bases; J trimming: 5 bases; junction bases outside the gene matches: 7. Germline values: CDR1 ENHRY, CDR2 SYGVKD. Written as DNA, the CDR3 is TGTGCCATCAGTGAACCGGGACTACGAAACAATGAGCAGTTCTTC. It translates to CAISEPGLRNNEQFF.